The T cell receptor beta chain described here comes from a study of radiation and T cells in renal cell carcinoma. The time point denotes: baseline pretreatment blood. Treatment specified: 15 Gy SBRT to primary tumor, nephrectomy 4 weeks later. The protocol was immunoSEQ multiplex PCR, while the TCRdb copy is restricted to in-frame clones and leaves out a portion. The sample lists 150,000 or so clones, 88% occurring once. This CDR3 has 18 amino acids. CDR1 ENHRY and CDR2 SYGVKD come from the germline V gene. Trimming pared 6 bases from V and 0 bases from J, leaving 22 bases between. Sample: blood, taken from a patient whose treatment included radiotherapy and nephrectomy. The chain is built from TRBV10-3 and TRBJ2-3; perhaps TRBD2 as D (7 bases). This sequence originates from a woman in her 70s with renal cell carcinoma. The CDR3 region has the DNA TGTGCCATCAGCGACCAGTTGAGGGGGGGGCCTAGCACAGATACGCAGTATTTT. Its protein is CAISDQLRGGPSTDTQYF.